Listed here are 30 T cell receptor beta chains from one sample, sequenced in a study of cytomegalovirus exposure and HLA in healthy donors. The PCR used 60 Vbeta and 13 Jbeta primers. Clones were read by immunoSEQ multiplex PCR, and TCRdb kept only the in-frame ones, dropping some. Of 140,000 to 150,000 clones listed, 73% were seen once; the top ten hold roughly 1.7%. Sequencing input: PBMCs. The receptors were sampled from a woman younger than 35 in good health and CMV-seronegative.

The chain is built from TRBV6-6 and TRBJ1-1; 7 nucleotides align to TRBD1. The V gene end was trimmed by 1 base and the J gene end by 1 base; junction bases not matched to a gene: 3. The CDR3 consists of 15 residues. CDR1 and CDR2 from the germline V gene are MNHNY and SVGAGI (reference sequence). CDR3 in amino acids: CASSYWQGGNTEAFF. As DNA, the CDR3 is TGTGCCAGCAGTTACTGGCAGGGGGGGAACACTGAAGCTTTCTTT.

The chain couples TRBV7-2 to TRBJ2-4; TRBD2 is a possible D gene (6 bases). This CDR3 is 13 amino acids long. V dropped 2 bases and J dropped 9 bases, with 11 bases sitting between them. The germline CDR1 and CDR2 sequences are SGHTA and FQGNSA. The CDR3 DNA sequence: TGTGCCAGCAGCTTAACCGGGCGGGGCATTCAGTACTTC. Encoded protein: CASSLTGRGIQYF.

The V gene is TRBV27, the J gene TRBJ2-2; no clear D. The CDR3 is made up of 13 amino acids. CDR1 and CDR2 from the germline V gene are MNHEY and SMNVEV (reference sequence). V dropped 0 bases and J dropped 4 bases, with 3 bases sitting between them. The CDR3, as DNA: TGTGCCAGCAGTTTATCGAGCACCGGGGAGCTGTTTTTT. Its protein product is CASSLSSTGELFF.

The rearrangement joins TRBV7-3 to TRBJ1-2, with D maybe TRBD1 (6 bases). Trimming left V 3 bases short and J 3 bases short, with 8 bases between. Germline lookup yields CDR1 SGHTA and CDR2 FQGTGA. The CDR3 runs 13 residues. The CDR3, as DNA: TGTGCCAGCAGCTTGTCAGGGGACTATGGCTACACCTTC. It specifies CASSLSGDYGYTF.

The CDR3 reads CASSPKLAGGPSSYNEQFF. Here the CDR3 DNA reads TGTGCCAGCAGCCCGAAGCTAGCGGGGGGGCCCAGCTCCTACAATGAGCAGTTCTTC. This rearrangement joins TRBV4-2 to TRBJ2-1, with TRBD2 matching over 12 bases. This CDR3 has 19 residues. Trimming cost V 4 bases and J 0 bases; bases outside gene matches: 10. In germline, CDR1 is LGHNA, CDR2 YNFKEQ.

The chain is built from TRBV14 and TRBJ1-6; TRBD1 might be the D (5 bases). Germline values: CDR1 SGHDN, CDR2 FVKESK. Trimming removed 0 bases at V and 7 bases at J, with 10 bases between. The CDR3 has 15 residues. The CDR3 DNA sequence: TGTGCCAGCAGCCAAGATTCCCGGGGGAATTCACCCCTCCACTTT. As protein: CASSQDSRGNSPLHF.

In this sample, this clone turned up a few times. This chain links TRBV19 with TRBJ2-1, with TRBD2 matching over 9 bases. Trimming took 8 bases from V and 4 from J; bases not matched to a gene: 15. Per germline, CDR1 LNHDA and CDR2 SQIVND (reference sequence). This CDR3 comprises 17 residues. The CDR3 DNA is TGTGCCAGTCTCCCCACAGCGGGAGGCCCTATTTACAATGAGCAGTTCTTC. Its translation is CASLPTAGGPIYNEQFF.

The genes are TRBV11-2 and TRBJ2-1; D gene uncertain. V was shortened by 3 bases and J by 8 bases, with 11 bases between the two germline ends. Germline V gene lookup returns CDR1 SGHAT and CDR2 FQNNGV. The CDR3 has 13 residues. The CDR3 nucleotides are TGTGCCAGCAGCTTTAGCCGCAATTATGAGCAGTTCTTC. Translated: CASSFSRNYEQFF.

A single count supports this clone. Written as DNA, the CDR3 is TGTGCCAGCAGCTCCCTAGCGGGGGGGGTCTACAATGAGCAGTTCTTC. This encodes CASSSLAGGVYNEQFF. This sequence joins TRBV7-2 and TRBJ2-1; 12 bases are a match to TRBD2. The CDR3 extends over 16 amino acids. Germline assignment: CDR1 SGHTA and CDR2 FQGNSA. After removal of 4 bases from V and 3 bases from J, the junction contained 4 bases not matched to a gene.

This CDR3 reads CASRLLAGGNTGELFF. The CDR3 nucleotides are TGTGCCAGCAGATTGCTAGCGGGGGGAAACACCGGGGAGCTGTTTTTT. The V and J genes are TRBV7-6 and TRBJ2-2; 11 positions match TRBD2. The germline CDR1 and CDR2 sequences are SGHVS and FNYEAQ. With 6 bases clipped from V and 2 bases from J, the junction kept 5 bases outside the gene matches. The CDR3 consists of 16 residues. The full variable domain, in which reference TRBV7-6 and TRBJ2-2 provide the parts outside the CDR3, is GAGVSQSPRYKVTKRGQDVALRCDPISGHVSLYWYRQALGQGPEFLTYFNYEAQQDKSGLPNDRFSAERPEGSISTLTIQRTEQRDSAMYRCASRLLAGGNTGELFFGEGSRLTVL.

The chain is built from TRBV7-8 and TRBJ2-1; tentative D call: TRBD1 (5 bases). The CDR3 totals 16 residues. CDR1 is SGHVS and CDR2 is FQNEAQ in the germline V gene. V dropped 4 bases and J dropped 9 bases, with 22 bases sitting between them. The chain's CDR3 is CASSSERGGPRSEQFF. The CDR3 bases are TGTGCCAGCAGCTCCGAAAGGGGCGGTCCACGGAGTGAGCAGTTCTTC. The full variable domain, in which reference TRBV7-8 and TRBJ2-1 provide the parts outside the CDR3, is GAGVSQSPRYKVAKRGQDVALRCDPISGHVSLFWYQQALGQGPEFLTYFQNEAQLDKSGLPSDRFFAERPEGSVSTLKIQRTQQEDSAVYLCASSSERGGPRSEQFFGPGTRLTVL.

This clone was observed a few times. CDR3 bases: TGTGCCATCAGTGAGTGGGCCGTGTCTGGGCATACGCAGTATTTT. Protein product: CAISEWAVSGHTQYF. The chain has TRBV10-3 and TRBJ2-3; no reliable D call. Germline V gene lookup returns CDR1 ENHRY and CDR2 SYGVKD. This CDR3 contains 15 residues. V gave up 1 base and J gave up 7 bases, with 15 bases separating them.

Comments on this clone: At one end, the junction sequence differs from germline, possibly due to a read error. The gene calls are TRBV7-9 and TRBJ1-4, with D perhaps matching TRBD1 (6 bases). Germline V CDR1 and CDR2: SEHNR, FQNEAQ (reference sequence). The CDR3 extends over 16 amino acids. The CDR3 coding sequence is TGTTCCAGCAGCCCCTCGGGAGGGGGGCCTGTTGAAAAACTGTTTTTT. Encoded protein: CSSSPSGGGPVEKLFF. Full variable domain (missing parts from reference TRBV7-9 and TRBJ1-4): DTGVSQNPRHKITKRGQNVTFRCDPISEHNRLYWYRQTLGQGPEFLTYFQNEAQLEKSRLLSDRFSAERPKGSFSTLEIQRTEQGDSAMYLCSSSPSGGGPVEKLFFGSGTQLSVL.

This clone was seen a few times. The chain recombines TRBV18 with TRBJ2-1; 9 bases are shared with TRBD2. The CDR3 covers 15 residues. With 5 bases clipped from V and 7 bases from J, the junction kept 9 bases outside the gene matches. Germline assignment: CDR1 KGHSH and CDR2 LQKENI. The CDR3 reads CASSSQSSGKNEQFF. The CDR3 nucleotides are TGTGCCAGCTCATCACAATCTAGCGGGAAGAATGAGCAGTTCTTC.

Notes on this clone: Sequence at one end of the junction differs from germline and may be a read error. CDR3 in DNA: TGCGCCAGCAGCCAAGAATACGGCGGGGGGGCCAATGAGCAGTTCTTC. Its protein is CASSQEYGGGANEQFF. This chain connects TRBV5-5 to TRBJ2-1, with 9 bases lining up with TRBD2. The CDR3 length is 16 residues. Germline V lookup: CDR1 SGHKS, CDR2 YYEKEE (reference sequence).

This clone appeared a single time. The chain carries TRBV2 and TRBJ2-5; 14 bases are shared with TRBD2. V lost 6 bases and J lost 5; bases outside the gene matches: 11. Germline CDR1 is SNHLY and CDR2 is FYNNEI. CDR3 size: 17 residues. For the CDR3, the DNA is TGTGCCAGCAGAGTGGGACTAGCGGGAGTATCATGGGAGACCCAGTACTTC. It specifies CASRVGLAGVSWETQYF.

The chain combines TRBV7-8 with TRBJ1-5; tentative D call: TRBD1 (6 bases). The CDR3 covers 16 residues. Between the trimmed V and J ends, which lost 4 bases and 7 bases, there was a span of 20 bases. Per germline, CDR1 SGHVS and CDR2 FQNEAQ. CDR3 amino acids: CASSSSPDRRGQPQHF. DNA for the CDR3: TGTGCCAGCAGCTCCAGCCCGGACCGTAGGGGGCAGCCCCAGCATTTT.

This clone was observed a handful of times. The chain carries TRBV28 and TRBJ1-1, with D tentatively TRBD1 (5 bases). CDR3 length equals 13 residues. The V gene lost 7 bases and the J gene lost 5 bases, with 14 bases spanning the gap. Looked up from germline, CDR1 is MDHEN and CDR2 is SYDVKM. The CDR3 DNA reads TGTGCCAGCATCGCAGGGTTGAGGACTGAAGCTTTCTTT. Residues: CASIAGLRTEAFF.

With regard to this clone: The germline gene is not matched at one end of the junction; a read error may be the cause. Other DNA sequences in this specimen translate into the identical CDR3. The chain is built from TRBV6-1 and TRBJ1-5, with D hard to call. The length of the CDR3 is 13 residues. Germline V gene lookup returns CDR1 MNHNS and CDR2 SASEGT. DNA for the CDR3: TGTGCCAGTAGTGATGGAGGGCGACAGCCCCAGCATTTT. Translation gives CASSDGGRQPQHF.

The J gene is TRBJ1-2, the V gene TRBV14; 7 bases map to TRBD1. Trimming cost V 3 bases and J 3 bases; bases outside gene matches: 7. CDR3 length: 15 residues. Germline CDR1 is SGHDN and CDR2 is FVKESK. The CDR3 region has the DNA TGTGCCAGCAGCCAGTCCGACAGGGTTTACTATGGCTACACCTTC. It encodes CASSQSDRVYYGYTF.

The J gene is TRBJ1-5, the V gene TRBV5-4; perhaps TRBD1 as D (6 bases). The CDR3 is made up of 16 amino acids. In germline, CDR1 is SGHNT, CDR2 YYREEE (reference sequence). Trimming left V 0 bases short and J 7 bases short, with 17 bases between. The CDR3 is CASSLVANRDDQPQHF. CDR3 coding DNA: TGTGCCAGCAGCTTGGTCGCTAACAGGGATGACCAGCCCCAGCATTTT.

The chain couples TRBV5-6 to TRBJ2-6; D is uncertain. Germline values: CDR1 SGHDT, CDR2 YYEEEE. V was clipped by 7 bases and J by 1 base, with 21 bases between them. The CDR3 contains 18 residues. In DNA, the CDR3 is TGTGCCAGCGGGCTTGGGCCCTCCAGGTTGTCTGGGGCCAACGTCCTGACTTTC. It yields the protein CASGLGPSRLSGANVLTF. Looking up the rest from reference TRBV5-6 and TRBJ2-6 gives the full variable domain: DAGVTQSPTHLIKTRGQQVTLRCSPKSGHDTVSWYQQALGQGPQFIFQYYEEEERQRGNFPDRFSGHQFPNYSSELNVNALLLGDSALYLCASGLGPSRLSGANVLTFGAGSRLTVL.

This clone was observed a single time. This chain joins TRBV19 and TRBJ1-2; 8 bases fit TRBD1. Germline CDR1 reads LNHDA; CDR2 reads SQIVND (reference sequence). Trimming at V came to 10 bases and at J to 5 bases, leaving 6 bases not matched to a gene. There are 12 residues in the CDR3. CDR3 loop: CATADRGYGYTF. CDR3 nucleotide sequence: TGTGCCACCGCCGACAGGGGATATGGCTACACCTTC.

This rearrangement joins TRBV7-6 to TRBJ2-1; D may be TRBD1 (6 bases). The germline gives CDR1 SGHVS, CDR2 FNYEAQ. CDR3 length equals 16 residues. Trimming removed 3 bases at V and 4 bases at J, with 16 bases between. The CDR3 DNA reads as TGTGCCAGCAGCTTTAGACAGGCAGGATCTTACAATGAGCAGTTCTTC. Translated: CASSFRQAGSYNEQFF.

The CDR3 bases are TGCGCCAGCAGCTTGGCCTCAGGTGGGGATACGCAGTATTTT. Its translation: CASSLASGGDTQYF. The chain couples TRBV5-1 to TRBJ2-3; no clear D. V was cut by 0 bases and J by 6 bases, with 11 bases left in between. Germline-derived CDR1 and CDR2 are SGHRS and YFSETQ. The CDR3 is 14 amino acids.

This clone has more than one count but fewer than ten. The chain carries TRBV9 and TRBJ2-3; TRBD2 might be the D (6 bases). There are 16 residues in the CDR3. The germline V gene has CDR1 SGDLS and CDR2 YYNGEE. V was cut by 4 bases and J by 0 bases, with 15 bases left in between. CDR3 coding DNA: TGTGCCAGCAGCCCTGGGACTTTCACTAGCACAGATACGCAGTATTTT. Translation: CASSPGTFTSTDTQYF.

The sample holds a few counts of this clone. The rearrangement uses TRBV14 and TRBJ2-7; 8 bases map to TRBD1. This CDR3 contains 15 residues. Per the germline V gene, CDR1 is SGHDN and CDR2 is FVKESK. Trimming took 3 bases from V and 3 from J; bases not matched to a gene: 7. CDR3 DNA: TGTGCCAGCAGCCAGGGCTGGACAGGGAGCTACGAGCAGTACGTC. The encoded protein is CASSQGWTGSYEQYV.

In nucleotides, the CDR3 is TGTGCCAGCAGTGGGACAGGGAGAGGAGGCTACACCTTC. Its translation: CASSGTGRGGYTF. The V call is TRBV6-1, the J call TRBJ1-2; 8 bases fit TRBD1. In germline, CDR1 is MNHNS, CDR2 SASEGT. The CDR3 extends over 13 amino acids. The ends lost 4 bases at V and 8 bases at J; junction bases unmatched: 6.

This chain connects TRBV30 to TRBJ2-7, with 12 nucleotides matching TRBD2. There are 14 residues in the CDR3. V shed 2 bases and J 4 bases; nucleotides not matched to a gene: 3. Germline loops: CDR1 GTSNPN, CDR2 SVGIG (reference sequence). The CDR3 region has the DNA TGTGCCTGGAGTCCCGGGACTAGCGGGTACGAGCAGTACGTC. Its protein product is CAWSPGTSGYEQYV.

The V and J genes are TRBV5-1 and TRBJ2-2, with TRBD2 matching over 9 bases. The length of the CDR3 is 14 residues. Trimming at V came to 7 bases and at J to 2 bases, leaving 3 bases not matched to a gene. Germline CDR1 SGHRS, CDR2 YFSETQ. The CDR3 coding sequence is TGCGCCAGCCGACTAGCGGAAAACACCGGGGAGCTGTTTTTT. It codes for CASRLAENTGELFF.